This T cell receptor beta chain was documented in a study of cytomegalovirus exposure and HLA in healthy donors. Notes on the study in general: In a later analysis, several top co-occurrence clusters appeared linked to parvovirus B19, influenza, CMV and Epstein-Barr virus. In terms of immune exposure information, only CMV serostatus was available. In all likelihood, a cluster of highly shared sequence variants was a sequencing artifact.

Among the donors, all were healthy bone marrow donors. Both 60 Vbeta primers and 13 Jbeta primers went into the PCR. The protocol was immunoSEQ multiplex PCR, while the TCRdb copy is restricted to in-frame clones and leaves out a portion. The repertoire consists of more than 70,000 clones, with around four fifths occurring once and the leading ten covering around 2.1%. In the case of this clone: The antigen remains undetermined.

V lost 0 bases and J lost 3; bases outside the gene matches: 9. CDR3 length equals 17 residues. The germline V gene encodes CDR1 MGHRA and CDR2 YSYEKL. The sequence derives from a boy aged 5-17 years in good health and CMV-seronegative. The rearrangement links TRBV4-1 to TRBJ2-7, with TRBD1 matching over 9 bases. Source material: PBMCs. The CDR3 DNA reads as TGCGCCAGCAGCCAAGATCCTTGGGGGACAGGGAGCTACGAGCAGTACTTC. This translates into CASSQDPWGTGSYEQYF.